This T cell receptor (beta chain) came from a study of T-cell reconstitution after alpha-beta-depleted transplantation in children. The CDR3 totals 14 residues. V shed 3 bases and J shed 0 bases, with 9 bases lying between them. This clonotype was seen at least ten times. Using unique molecular identifiers, the investigators prepared the TCRbeta library. TCRdb itself ran the PCR reads through MiXCR, one entry per CDR3 protein. The sample yields almost 250,000 distinct CDR3 sequences, over 20% seen once. J is TRBJ2-7 and V is TRBV12-3 or TRBV12-4; no clear D. The origin of this receptor is a girl aged 2-15 years with Fanconi anemia, due to receive a stem cell transplant. Source: PBMCs, taken before TCRalphabeta/CD19-depleted stem cell transplant. CDR3 loop: CASSFGVRSYEQYF. The CDR3 DNA reads as TGTGCCAGCAGTTTTGGGGTTCGCTCCTACGAGCAGTACTTC.